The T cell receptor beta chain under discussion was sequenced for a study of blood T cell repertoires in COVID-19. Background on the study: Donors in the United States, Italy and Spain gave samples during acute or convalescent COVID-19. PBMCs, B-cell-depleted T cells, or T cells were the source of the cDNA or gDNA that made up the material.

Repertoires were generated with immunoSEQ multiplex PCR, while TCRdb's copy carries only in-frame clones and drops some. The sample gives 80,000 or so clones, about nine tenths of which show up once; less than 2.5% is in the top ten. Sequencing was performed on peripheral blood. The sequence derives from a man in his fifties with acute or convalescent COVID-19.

CDR3 bases: TGTGCCACCCGGAGGACTAGCGGATACCAAGAGACCCAGTACTTC. This translates into CATRRTSGYQETQYF. The gene calls are TRBV5-3 and TRBJ2-5, with 10 bases fitting TRBD2. TRBV5-3 is classed as an ORF, of uncertain function. The CDR3 has 15 residues. J lost 0 bases, V lost 9 bases, and 8 bases had no gene match.